This record concerns one TCR beta chain sequence. Antigen specificity is unknown. The data originate from a study of immune evolution from preneoplasia to lung adenocarcinoma. The overall study: HLA loss of heterozygosity: about 7% AIS, about 15% MIA, about 30% ADC, none AAH. General observations from the study: Top clone share appeared to fall from AAH through AIS, MIA, adenocarcinoma.

Only in-frame clones appear in the TCRdb table, and some are missing; sequencing was by immunoSEQ multiplex PCR. The data contain 7,400 or so clones, around 70% of them singletons. This sequence originates from a donor at least 70 years old with lung adenocarcinoma. Some clones in this sample may be carry-over from other donors' samples. Sample: FFPE lung adenocarcinoma in situ tissue.

The DNA of the CDR3 is TGTGCCAGCAGCCGGACACCCCCTGGAGATACGCAGTATTTT. This sequence encodes CASSRTPPGDTQYF. The V and J genes are TRBV11-3 and TRBJ2-3, with a weak D call TRBD1 (5 bases). Germline V gene data show CDR1 as SGHNT and CDR2 as YENEEA. The length of the CDR3 is 14 residues. Trimming shortened V by 5 bases and J by 5 bases, and 14 bases separated the two germline ends.